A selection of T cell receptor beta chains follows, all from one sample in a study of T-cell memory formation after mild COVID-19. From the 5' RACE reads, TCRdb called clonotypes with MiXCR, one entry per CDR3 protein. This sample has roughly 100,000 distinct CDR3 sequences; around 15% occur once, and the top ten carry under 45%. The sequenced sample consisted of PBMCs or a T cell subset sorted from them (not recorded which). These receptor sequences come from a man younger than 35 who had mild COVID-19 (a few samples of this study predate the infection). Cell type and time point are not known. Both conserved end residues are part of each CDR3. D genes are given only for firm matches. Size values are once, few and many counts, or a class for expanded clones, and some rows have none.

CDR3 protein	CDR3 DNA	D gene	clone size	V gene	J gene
CASSQENYRYTEAFF	TGTGCCAGCAGCCAAGAAAACTACAGATACACTGAAGCTTTCTTT	-	many	TRBV3-1	TRBJ1-1
CASSLDRQSENEQFF	TGTGCCAGCAGCTTGGACAGGCAATCGGAGAATGAGCAGTTCTTC	TRBD1	-	TRBV7-3	TRBJ2-1
CSVNGHKRLDEQFF	TGCAGCGTTAATGGCCATAAACGTTTGGATGAGCAGTTCTTC	-	-	TRBV29-1	TRBJ2-1
CASSAEGGRRAEAFF	TGTGCCAGCAGCGCAGAGGGGGGGCGAAGGGCTGAAGCTTTCTTT	-	few	TRBV9	TRBJ1-1
CSVVGHPAAYTF	TGCAGCGTTGTGGGGCACCCGGCGGCCTACACCTTC	-	-	TRBV29-1	TRBJ1-2
CSAWEIGTGNTEAFF	TGCAGTGCTTGGGAAATAGGGACAGGGAACACTGAAGCTTTCTTT	TRBD1	few	TRBV20-1	TRBJ1-1
CASSQSEGDSSNTEAFF	TGTGCCAGCAGCCAATCCGAAGGGGACAGCTCGAACACTGAAGCTTTCTTT	TRBD1	-	TRBV4-2	TRBJ1-1
CASTPALNEQFF	TGTGCCAGCACCCCTGCCTTGAATGAGCAGTTCTTC	-	-	TRBV12-3/TRBV12-4	TRBJ2-1
CASSLAGTSGDYNEQFF	TGTGCCAGCAGTTTAGCCGGGACTAGCGGGGATTACAATGAGCAGTTCTTC	TRBD2	-	TRBV12-3/TRBV12-4	TRBJ2-1
CASSLAASGSLVIQYF	TGTGCCAGCAGCTTAGCGGCTAGCGGCTCGCTTGTCATTCAGTACTTC	TRBD2	few	TRBV7-2	TRBJ2-4
CASSERHHNEQFF	TGTGCCAGCAGTGAACGTCATCACAATGAGCAGTTCTTC	-	-	TRBV6-5	TRBJ2-1
CASSPGLADEQYF	TGCGCCAGCAGCCCGGGACTAGCCGACGAGCAGTACTTC	TRBD2	-	TRBV5-1	TRBJ2-7
CASSLAGAWETQYF	TGCGCCAGCAGCCTAGCGGGGGCGTGGGAGACCCAGTACTTC	TRBD2	many	TRBV5-1	TRBJ2-5
CASIPDRGREGSSYGYTF	TGTGCCAGCATCCCCGACAGGGGGCGCGAGGGGTCGAGCTATGGCTACACCTTC	TRBD1	few	TRBV7-9	TRBJ1-2
CASSQEGTEYGNTIYF	TGCGCCAGCAGCCAAGAGGGGACGGAGTATGGAAACACCATATATTTT	-	few	TRBV4-1	TRBJ1-3
CASSLGWQKSTNEKLFF	TGTGCCAGCAGCTTAGGTTGGCAGAAAAGTACAAATGAAAAACTGTTTTTT	-	-	TRBV7-9	TRBJ1-4
CASSLEGTGDETQYF	TGCGCCAGCAGCTTGGAGGGGACAGGGGATGAGACCCAGTACTTC	TRBD1	many	TRBV5-1	TRBJ2-5
CASSYKAAVPGYTF	TGTGCCAGCAGTTACAAAGCGGCGGTGCCTGGCTACACCTTC	-	-	TRBV6-5	TRBJ1-2
CASSPNGGTGELFF	TGTGCCAGCAGCCCTAATGGGGGGACCGGGGAGCTGTTTTTT	-	few	TRBV2	TRBJ2-2
CASSLTQGAPGNTIYF	TGTGCCAGCAGTTTGACGCAGGGGGCGCCTGGAAACACCATATATTTT	TRBD1	-	TRBV28	TRBJ1-3
CSASSGHSSSGANVLTF	TGCAGTGCTAGTTCGGGACATTCGTCCTCTGGGGCCAACGTCCTGACTTTC	-	-	TRBV20-1	TRBJ2-6
CASSRSRDNSYEQYF	TGCGCCAGCAGTCGAAGTCGGGACAACTCCTACGAGCAGTACTTC	-	few	TRBV4-3	TRBJ2-7
CASRTVNQPQHF	TGCGCCAGCAGGACAGTTAATCAGCCCCAGCATTTT	-	-	TRBV5-1	TRBJ1-5
CASSQDRGIQSTDTQYF	TGCGCCAGCAGCCAAGATCGTGGCATACAGTCCACAGATACGCAGTATTTT	-	-	TRBV4-3	TRBJ2-3
CSVEDTAPEQFF	TGCAGCGTTGAAGATACGGCGCCCGAGCAGTTCTTC	-	few	TRBV29-1	TRBJ2-1
CASSVDGSTYEQYF	TGTGCCAGCAGCGTAGATGGCAGTACCTACGAGCAGTACTTC	-	-	TRBV9	TRBJ2-7
CASRMNTEAFF	TGTGCCAGCAGGATGAACACTGAAGCTTTCTTT	-	many	TRBV12-3/TRBV12-4	TRBJ1-1
CASSPTGLRDTDTQYF	TGTGCCAGCAGCCCAACAGGCCTTCGGGACACAGATACGCAGTATTTT	-	few	TRBV7-2	TRBJ2-3
CASSVVPGYEQYF	TGTGCCAGCAGCGTAGTCCCGGGATACGAGCAGTACTTC	-	few	TRBV9	TRBJ2-7
CASRVGTVGNEQFF	TGTGCCAGCAGGGTGGGGACAGTGGGGAATGAGCAGTTCTTC	TRBD1	medium-sized	TRBV6-2/TRBV6-3	TRBJ2-1
CASSQGTARYNEQFF	TGCGCCAGCAGCCAAGGGACAGCCAGGTACAATGAGCAGTTCTTC	-	many	TRBV4-3	TRBJ2-1
CASSAMSHEQYF	TGTGCCAGCAGTGCAATGTCCCACGAGCAGTACTTC	-	-	TRBV6-1	TRBJ2-7
CASSPRNSGAGNTIYF	TGTGCCAGCAGCCCAAGGAACTCCGGCGCTGGAAACACCATATATTTT	-	-	TRBV9	TRBJ1-3
CASSVAAGGPDTQYF	TGTGCCAGCAGCGTAGCGGCGGGGGGCCCAGATACGCAGTATTTT	TRBD2	-	TRBV9	TRBJ2-3
CASSYSGQGPLEAFF	TGTGCCAGCAGTTACTCGGGGCAGGGGCCTTTAGAAGCTTTCTTT	-	few	TRBV6-5	TRBJ1-1
CASASVPLREDYGYTF	TGTGCCAGCGCTTCCGTTCCGCTCCGAGAGGACTATGGCTACACCTTC	-	-	TRBV5-4	TRBJ1-2
CASSGDSGIILYGYTF	TGTGCCAGCAGCGGTGATTCCGGAATTATTCTATATGGCTACACCTTC	-	few	TRBV5-6	TRBJ1-2
CASSPGLEHGFSLHF	TGTGCCAGCAGCCCCGGGTTGGAACACGGTTTTTCCCTCCACTTT	-	many	TRBV5-4	TRBJ1-6
CASSQGQYQETQYF	TGTGCCAGCAGCCAGGGACAGTACCAAGAGACCCAGTACTTC	TRBD1	few	TRBV7-6	TRBJ2-5
CASSLTSWPYNEQFF	TGTGCCAGCAGCTTAACCTCGTGGCCCTACAATGAGCAGTTCTTC	-	-	TRBV7-3	TRBJ2-1
CASDLDSSYEQYF	TGTGCCAGCGACTTGGACAGCTCCTACGAGCAGTACTTC	-	few	TRBV2	TRBJ2-7
CASSQGRGRRETQYF	TGCGCCAGCAGCCAAGGAAGGGGGCGCAGGGAGACCCAGTACTTC	TRBD1	-	TRBV4-3	TRBJ2-5
CASSQVTGGNQPQHF	TGCGCCAGCAGCCAAGTTACAGGGGGCAATCAGCCCCAGCATTTT	TRBD1	-	TRBV4-3	TRBJ1-5
CASRSVEGSWNTEAFF	TGCGCCAGCAGGTCCGTTGAGGGTAGTTGGAACACTGAAGCTTTCTTT	-	few	TRBV4-1	TRBJ1-1
CASSTGLGYEQYF	TGTGCCTCCTCGACAGGGCTCGGCTACGAGCAGTACTTC	TRBD1	few	TRBV19	TRBJ2-7
CASSSAGDSGANVLTF	TGTGCCAGCAGCTCCGCCGGGGACTCTGGGGCCAACGTCCTGACTTTC	-	-	TRBV7-3	TRBJ2-6
CASGPGQFNQPQHF	TGTGCTAGTGGTCCGGGACAGTTCAATCAGCCCCAGCATTTT	TRBD1	-	TRBV12-5	TRBJ1-5
CASSYGRMNTEAFF	TGTGCCAGCAGTTACGGCAGGATGAACACTGAAGCTTTCTTT	-	few	TRBV6-6	TRBJ1-1
CASSFTSEQFF	TGTGCCAGCAGCTTCACATCTGAGCAGTTCTTC	-	-	TRBV5-6	TRBJ2-1
CSVEEGRGNQETQYF	TGCAGCGTTGAAGAAGGGCGGGGGAATCAAGAGACCCAGTACTTC	TRBD2	many	TRBV29-1	TRBJ2-5
CSARLTPGYEQFF	TGCAGTGCCCGTTTGACCCCCGGCTACGAGCAGTTCTTC	-	-	TRBV20-1	TRBJ2-1
CASSLLSGQETQYF	TGTGCCAGCAGCCTCCTCAGCGGCCAAGAGACCCAGTACTTC	-	-	TRBV7-9	TRBJ2-5
CASSPPRTDTQYF	TGTGCCAGCAGCCCTCCGCGCACAGATACGCAGTATTTT	-	-	TRBV9	TRBJ2-3
CASSLGWNQPQHF	TGTGCCAGCAGCCTTGGGTGGAATCAGCCCCAGCATTTT	-	-	TRBV28	TRBJ1-5
CANSVGRNTEAFF	TGTGCCAACTCGGTTGGAAGGAACACTGAAGCTTTCTTT	-	-	TRBV11-3	TRBJ1-1
CASTFRTYNEQFF	TGTGCCAGCACCTTCCGTACTTACAATGAGCAGTTCTTC	-	few	TRBV5-4	TRBJ2-1
CSVPAENTGELFF	TGCAGCGTTCCCGCAGAGAACACCGGGGAGCTGTTTTTT	-	few	TRBV29-1	TRBJ2-2
CASSLETDTQYF	TGTGCCAGCAGCTTGGAGACAGATACGCAGTATTTT	-	few	TRBV5-6	TRBJ2-3